The next 21 T cell receptor beta chains were all read from a single sample in a study of blood T cell repertoires in COVID-19. The method was immunoSEQ multiplex PCR; TCRdb's version includes in-frame clones alone and lacks a portion of them. The table records about 200,000 clones, around 86% of them present only once. Sample: peripheral blood. These receptors all stem from a man in his 60s who had recovered from COVID-19.

The chain employs TRBV19 and TRBJ2-7; perhaps TRBD1 as D (6 bases). Per germline, CDR1 LNHDA and CDR2 SQIVND (reference sequence). Trimming cost V 6 bases and J 4 bases, with 19 bases left between them. This CDR3 is built from 15 residues. The CDR3 here is CASSLYWQGTYEQYF. The CDR3 region has the DNA TGTGCCAGTAGCCTCTACTGGCAGGGGACATACGAGCAGTACTTC.

The chain has TRBV27 and TRBJ2-7; perhaps TRBD2 as D (5 bases). The CDR3 is made up of 13 amino acids. The germline V and J ends were trimmed by 5 bases and 3 bases, with 11 bases remaining between them. Germline loops: CDR1 MNHEY, CDR2 SMNVEV (reference sequence). The chain's CDR3 is CASSPSSLYEQYF. The CDR3 DNA follows: TGTGCCAGCAGTCCTAGCAGCCTCTACGAGCAGTACTTC.

This CDR3 reads CASSATSGGYNEQFF. CDR3 bases: TGTGCCAGCAGCGCGACTAGCGGGGGCTACAATGAGCAGTTCTTC. V is TRBV5-4 and J is TRBJ2-1; TRBD2 agrees at 12 bases. V lost 4 bases and J lost 3; bases outside the gene matches: 2. The CDR3 length is 15 residues. CDR1 is SGHNT and CDR2 is YYREEE in the germline V gene (reference sequence).

The gene calls are TRBV25-1 and TRBJ1-2; 8 bases align to TRBD1. The V gene end was trimmed by 5 bases and the J gene end by 5 bases; junction bases not matched to a gene: 4. The CDR3 length is 13 residues. Germline CDR1 is MGHDK and CDR2 is SYGVNS. CDR3 loop: CASSRTGRYGYTF. The CDR3 nucleotides read TGTGCCAGCAGTAGGACAGGGCGGTATGGCTACACCTTC.

The rearrangement uses TRBV4-2 and TRBJ2-1, with D unclear. V lost 4 bases to trimming and J lost 6 bases, with 13 bases between them. This CDR3 region has 14 residues. CDR1 LGHNA and CDR2 YNFKEQ come from the germline V gene. The chain's CDR3 is CASSPRSGVNEQFF. Here the CDR3 DNA reads TGTGCCAGCAGCCCCCGGTCAGGTGTCAATGAGCAGTTCTTC.

The rearrangement uses TRBV9 and TRBJ2-1; 9 bases are a match to TRBD2. Germline lookup yields CDR1 SGDLS and CDR2 YYNGEE. V shed 0 bases and J 4 bases; nucleotides not matched to a gene: 5. This CDR3 contains 16 residues. The CDR3 bases are TGTGCCAGCAGCGTAGTCCCTAGCGGGGCATACAATGAGCAGTTCTTC. This gives the protein CASSVVPSGAYNEQFF.

The CDR3: CAIRAGETQYF. The DNA of the CDR3 is TGTGCCATTCGGGCGGGGGAGACCCAGTACTTC. V is TRBV3-1 (or the pseudogene TRBV3-2) and J is TRBJ2-5; possible D gene TRBD2, 6 bases. Trimming pared 10 bases from V and 5 bases from J, leaving 11 bases between. The CDR3 runs to 11 residues. Germline loops: CDR1 LGHDT, CDR2 YNNKEL (reference sequence).

This chain connects TRBV27 to TRBJ2-1; 8 bases map to TRBD2. The CDR3 length is 14 residues. The germline V gene encodes CDR1 MNHEY and CDR2 SMNVEV (reference sequence). With 5 bases clipped from V and 13 bases from J, the junction kept 13 bases outside the gene matches. The CDR3 nucleotides read TGTGCCAGCAGTCATACCCAGGTAGCGGGGCATCAGTTCTTC. Its translation: CASSHTQVAGHQFF.

This chain joins TRBV10-3 and TRBJ2-7; perhaps TRBD1 as D (6 bases). Germline loops: CDR1 ENHRY, CDR2 SYGVKD. This CDR3 is built from 15 residues. Trimming shortened V by 5 bases and J by 0 bases, and 14 bases separated the two germline ends. The CDR3 reads CAISTAGTNSYEQYF. The CDR3 DNA follows: TGTGCCATCAGTACAGCCGGGACAAACTCCTACGAGCAGTACTTC.

The rearrangement uses TRBV5-6 and TRBJ1-6, with 7 bases identical to TRBD1. The CDR3 runs to 15 residues. Trimming took 4 bases from V and 6 from J; bases not matched to a gene: 7. Germline CDR1 and CDR2: SGHDT and YYEEEE. CDR3: CASSGYRGRNSPLHF. In DNA, the CDR3 is TGTGCCAGCAGCGGATACAGGGGCCGTAATTCACCCCTCCACTTT.

This clone was observed a few times. This chain uses TRBV6-4 with TRBJ1-1; TRBD1 aligns across 9 bases. V shed 6 bases and J 1 base; nucleotides not matched to a gene: 6. The CDR3 runs to 15 residues. CDR1 MRHNA and CDR2 SNTAGT come from the germline V gene. This CDR3 is CASRGTGSKNTEAFF. CDR3 sequence (DNA): TGTGCCAGCAGGGGGACAGGGTCTAAGAACACTGAAGCTTTCTTT.

This clone was detected once. This sequence joins TRBV7-2 and TRBJ2-7, with 8 nucleotides matching TRBD1. CDR3 size: 15 residues. The germline V gene has CDR1 SGHTA and CDR2 FQGNSA. The junction had 9 bases not matched to a gene; V was cut back by 4 bases and J by 4 bases. CDR3 sequence reads: CASSWQGGTGYEQYF. DNA for the CDR3: TGTGCCAGCAGCTGGCAAGGCGGGACAGGTTACGAGCAGTACTTC.

The chain links TRBV5-1 to TRBJ2-7; TRBD2 aligns across 11 bases. Per germline, CDR1 SGHRS and CDR2 YFSETQ. V dropped 0 bases and J dropped 7; count of bases not matched to a gene: 6. The CDR3 totals 15 residues. Here the CDR3 DNA reads TGCGCCAGCAGCTTGGAGCTTAGCGGGAGGGGTGAGCAGTACTTC. Translating it yields CASSLELSGRGEQYF.

The V gene is TRBV12-3 or TRBV12-4, the J gene TRBJ2-7, with D perhaps TRBD1 (5 bases). The CDR3 covers 13 residues. The germline V and J ends were trimmed by 6 bases and 1 base, with 10 bases remaining between them. The CDR3 region is CASRGTGSYEQYF. As DNA, the CDR3 is TGTGCCAGCAGGGGAACAGGTTCCTACGAGCAGTACTTC.

V is TRBV20-1 and J is TRBJ2-7; no definite D call. The germline V and J ends were trimmed by 3 bases and 1 base, with 16 bases remaining between them. Germline CDR1 DFQATT, CDR2 SNEGSKA (reference sequence). The CDR3 spans 15 residues. CDR3 bases: TGCAGTGCTAGTAGTTCCCACCGCGGATCCTACGAGCAGTACTTC. Its protein product is CSASSSHRGSYEQYF.

Only a few counts were recorded for this clone. The rearrangement joins TRBV27 to TRBJ1-2; D call uncertain. V was cut by 3 bases and J by 0 bases, with 5 bases left in between. This CDR3 is built from 13 residues. Germline loops: CDR1 MNHEY, CDR2 SMNVEV (reference sequence). For the CDR3, the DNA is TGTGCCAGCAGTTTTGGAGCTAACTATGGCTACACCTTC. Amino acids: CASSFGANYGYTF.

The chain has TRBV29-1 and TRBJ2-7; maybe TRBD1 (5 bases). V was cut by 4 bases and J by 2 bases, with 21 bases left in between. The germline V gene has CDR1 SQVTM and CDR2 ANQGSEA. This CDR3 is built from 16 residues. This chain's CDR3 is CSVVGREGATTYEQYF. The CDR3 DNA reads as TGCAGCGTTGTCGGAAGAGAAGGGGCTACAACCTACGAGCAGTACTTC.

The CDR3 DNA follows: TGCGCCAGCAGCTTAGGGGTGCGCGACACTGAAGCTTTCTTT. This codes for CASSLGVRDTEAFF. The chain uses TRBV5-1 and TRBJ1-1; tentatively, D is TRBD1 (5 bases). The CDR3 has 14 residues. Trimming shortened V by 2 bases and J by 3 bases, and 11 bases separated the two germline ends. Germline loops: CDR1 SGHRS, CDR2 YFSETQ.

V usage is TRBV5-1 and J usage is TRBJ1-2; the match to TRBD1 covers 7 bases. With V trimmed by 0 bases and J by 8 bases, 19 bases remained unmatched. This CDR3 contains 18 residues. CDR1 and CDR2 (germline): SGHRS, YFSETQ. CDR3 residues: CASSLAPWTGLPPLGYTF. CDR3 DNA sequence: TGCGCCAGCAGCTTGGCTCCCTGGACAGGCCTACCACCACTGGGCTACACCTTC. Complete variable domain (other parts from reference TRBV5-1 and TRBJ1-2): KAGVTQTPRYLIKTRGQQVTLSCSPISGHRSVSWYQQTPGQGLQFLFEYFSETQRNKGNFPGRFSGRQFSNSRSEMNVSTLELGDSALYLCASSLAPWTGLPPLGYTFGSGTRLTVV.

This rearrangement joins TRBV7-3 to TRBJ2-1; TRBD2 might be the D (5 bases). The germline gives CDR1 SGHTA, CDR2 FQGTGA. The CDR3 contains 15 residues. V lost 6 bases to trimming and J lost 5 bases, with 17 bases between them. CDR3 sequence: CASSPQVAFHNEQFF. CDR3 DNA: TGTGCCAGCAGTCCCCAAGTAGCGTTCCACAATGAGCAGTTCTTC.

The V and J genes are TRBV11-2 and TRBJ1-3; TRBD1 aligns across 7 bases. In germline, CDR1 is SGHAT, CDR2 FQNNGV. With 5 bases clipped from V and 0 bases from J, the junction kept 10 bases outside the gene matches. The CDR3 loop spans 17 amino acids. The CDR3 DNA reads as TGTGCCAGCAGCCCCAGACAGGGACCGAACTCTGGAAACACCATATATTTT. Translating gives CASSPRQGPNSGNTIYF.